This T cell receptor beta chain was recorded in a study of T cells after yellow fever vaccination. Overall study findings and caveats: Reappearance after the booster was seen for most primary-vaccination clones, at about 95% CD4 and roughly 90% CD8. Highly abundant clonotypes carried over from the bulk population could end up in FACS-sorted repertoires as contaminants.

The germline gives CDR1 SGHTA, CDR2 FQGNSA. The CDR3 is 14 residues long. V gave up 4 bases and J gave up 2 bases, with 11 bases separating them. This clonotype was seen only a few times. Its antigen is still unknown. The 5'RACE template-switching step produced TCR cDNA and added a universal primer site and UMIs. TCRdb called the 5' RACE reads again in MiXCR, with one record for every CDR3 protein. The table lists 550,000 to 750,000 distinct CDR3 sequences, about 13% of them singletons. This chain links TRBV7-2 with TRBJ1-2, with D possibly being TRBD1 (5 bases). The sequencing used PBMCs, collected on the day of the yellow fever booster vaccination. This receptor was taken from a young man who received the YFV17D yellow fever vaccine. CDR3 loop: CASSSAGGNYGYTF. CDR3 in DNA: TGTGCCAGCAGCTCCGCCGGGGGGAACTATGGCTACACCTTC.